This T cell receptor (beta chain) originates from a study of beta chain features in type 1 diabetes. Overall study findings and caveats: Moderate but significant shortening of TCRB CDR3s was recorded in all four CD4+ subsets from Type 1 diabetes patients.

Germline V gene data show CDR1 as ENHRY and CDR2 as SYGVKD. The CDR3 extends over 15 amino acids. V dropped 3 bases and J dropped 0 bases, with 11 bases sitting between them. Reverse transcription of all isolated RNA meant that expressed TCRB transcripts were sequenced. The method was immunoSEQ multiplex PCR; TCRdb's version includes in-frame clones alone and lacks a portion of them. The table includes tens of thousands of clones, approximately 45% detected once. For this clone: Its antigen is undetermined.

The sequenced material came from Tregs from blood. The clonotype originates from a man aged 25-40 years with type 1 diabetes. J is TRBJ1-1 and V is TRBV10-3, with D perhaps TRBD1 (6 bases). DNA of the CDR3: TGTGCCATCAGTGATCCGACAGGCATGAACACTGAAGCTTTCTTT. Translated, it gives CAISDPTGMNTEAFF.